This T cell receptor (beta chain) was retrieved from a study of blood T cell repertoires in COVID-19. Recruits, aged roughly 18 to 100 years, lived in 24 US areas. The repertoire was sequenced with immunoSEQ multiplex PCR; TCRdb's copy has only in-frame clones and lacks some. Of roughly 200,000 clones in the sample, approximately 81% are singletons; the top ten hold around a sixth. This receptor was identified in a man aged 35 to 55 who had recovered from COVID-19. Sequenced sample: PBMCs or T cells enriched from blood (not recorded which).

The CDR3 nucleotides are TGTGCCAGCAGCCATTCGGGACTAGCGCGCCTCTCCTACGAGCAGTACTTC. Encoded protein: CASSHSGLARLSYEQYF. V gene TRBV4-2 combines with J gene TRBJ2-7, with 10 nucleotides matching TRBD2. Germline lookup yields CDR1 LGHNA and CDR2 YNFKEQ. V lost 3 bases to trimming and J lost 0 bases; unmatched junction nucleotides: 8. CDR3 size: 17 residues.